The clone carrying this T cell receptor (beta chain) was seen a handful of times. Its antigen remains unknown. The sample comes from a study of cytomegalovirus exposure and HLA in healthy donors. Findings and limits, study-wide: Donor immune exposure was known only as CMV serostatus.

This CDR3 is 17 amino acids long. V was clipped by 2 bases and J by 7 bases, with 20 bases between them. The PCR had 60 Vbeta and 13 Jbeta primers. The assay was immunoSEQ multiplex PCR, and TCRdb's table has in-frame clones only and misses some. The repertoire has 130,000 or so clones, 77% of them found once; the top ten carry approximately 5.5%. This sequence joins TRBV23-1 and TRBJ2-2, with D unresolved. TRBV23-1 qualifies as an ORF whose function is uncertain. This receptor was taken from a man aged 18 to 30 in good health and CMV-seropositive. Sequencing used PBMCs. CDR3 nucleotides: TGCGCCAGCAGTCAAATTCCCCCCTTAGAAGCCGGCGGGGAGCTGTTTTTT. It is translated as CASSQIPPLEAGGELFF.